The 20 T cell receptor beta chains given below trace back to one sample, sequenced in a study of breast tumors, draining lymph nodes, adjacent tissues. One entry per CDR3 protein results from TCRdb running MiXCR on the multiplex PCR reads. This sample has more than 20,000 distinct CDR3 sequences, with roughly a quarter found just once. The source material was breast tumor tissue. Every receptor here comes from a female donor with breast cancer. Some clones in this sample may be carry-over from other donors' samples.

This clonotype showed up many times. The rearrangement uses TRBV19 and TRBJ1-3; D possibly corresponds to TRBD1 (5 bases). CDR1 and CDR2 from the germline V gene are LNHDA and SQIVND (reference sequence). The ends were cut back, 4 bases at V and 0 bases at J, with 16 bases in the middle. There are 17 residues in the CDR3. DNA of the CDR3: TGTGCCAGTAGTACAAAGACAGTTACCGTCTCTGGAAACACCATATATTTT. This encodes CASSTKTVTVSGNTIYF.

This clonotype was picked up many times. This chain connects TRBV11-3 to TRBJ2-1; D ambiguous. Trimming removed 4 bases from V and 7 bases from J, with 11 bases in between. The germline CDR1 and CDR2 sequences are SGHNT and YENEEA. This CDR3 region has 13 residues. CDR3 bases: TGTGCCAGCAGCTCCCGGGCGGATAATGAGCAGTTCTTC. Its protein is CASSSRADNEQFF.

This clonotype was counted ten times or more. The rearrangement joins TRBV13 to TRBJ2-7, with 13 bases that match TRBD2. V shed 6 bases, J shed 4 bases, and the junction held 9 bases outside the gene matches. This CDR3 is built from 16 residues. Germline V gives CDR1 PRHDT, CDR2 FYEKMQ (reference sequence). CDR3: CASSDRLAGGSYEQYF. In nucleotides, the CDR3 is TGTGCCAGCAGTGATAGACTAGCGGGAGGTTCGTACGAGCAGTACTTC.

Ten or more counts support this clonotype. The chain carries TRBV9 and TRBJ1-6; D perhaps matches TRBD1 (5 bases). This CDR3 comprises 14 residues. Germline V gene sequence: CDR1 SGDLS, CDR2 YYNGEE. The germline V and J ends were trimmed by 3 bases and 7 bases, with 11 bases remaining between them. CDR3 coding DNA: TGTGCCAGCAGCGGCGGGACTCCGAATTCACCCCTCCACTTT. It translates to CASSGGTPNSPLHF.

J is TRBJ2-7 and V is TRBV9; possibly TRBD1 or TRBD2 for D (6 bases each). Trimming removed 0 bases from V and 4 bases from J, with 11 bases in between. Germline CDR1 is SGDLS and CDR2 is YYNGEE. The CDR3 loop spans 14 amino acids. The CDR3 nucleotides are TGTGCCAGCAGCGTAGGAGGGGGGAAGTACGAGCAGTACTTC. Translation: CASSVGGGKYEQYF.

The sample holds many counts of this clonotype. V and J are TRBV27 and TRBJ2-1; D might be TRBD2 (6 bases). V lost 2 bases and J 0 bases, leaving 8 bases between the germline ends. Germline values: CDR1 MNHEY, CDR2 SMNVEV (reference sequence). The CDR3 is 15 residues long. The chain's CDR3 is CASSLEGGSYNEQFF. The CDR3 nucleotides are TGTGCCAGCAGTTTAGAGGGAGGCTCCTACAATGAGCAGTTCTTC.

This clonotype is medium-sized (0.01 to 0.1%) within its sample. This chain links TRBV4-1 with TRBJ1-4; possible D gene TRBD1, 5 bases. CDR1 and CDR2 from the germline V gene are MGHRA and YSYEKL. The CDR3 sequence is 14 residues long. V lost 4 bases and J lost 8, with 14 bases in between. The CDR3 DNA reads TGCGCCAGCAGCCTCACAGGTGTTCGCGAAAAACTGTTTTTT. Translated, it gives CASSLTGVREKLFF.

This clonotype was recorded at least ten times. The V call is TRBV2, the J call TRBJ1-3; D may be TRBD1 (6 bases). CDR3 size: 13 residues. Germline V gene data show CDR1 as SNHLY and CDR2 as FYNNEI. V was pared by 6 bases and J by 2 bases, with 8 bases between. CDR3 protein: CASRRGAGNTIYF. For the CDR3, the DNA is TGTGCCAGCAGGAGGGGGGCTGGAAACACCATATATTTT.

The CDR3 loop is CASSQERGTGGHEQYF. The CDR3, as DNA: TGTGCCAGCAGCCAAGAAAGGGGGACAGGGGGCCACGAGCAGTACTTC. The V gene is TRBV4-2, the J gene TRBJ2-7, with TRBD1 matching over 12 bases. Per the germline V gene, CDR1 is LGHNA and CDR2 is YNFKEQ. The CDR3 totals 16 residues. The J segment lost 5 bases and the V segment lost 0 bases, leaving 5 bases of the junction unmatched.

The CDR3 sequence: CASSDFYEQYF. DNA of the CDR3: TGTGCCAGCAGTGACTTTTACGAGCAGTACTTC. The chain uses TRBV2 and TRBJ2-7; D gene unclear. The V and J ends lost 3 bases and 4 bases respectively, with 4 bases between them. Germline V CDR1 and CDR2: SNHLY, FYNNEI. The CDR3 is made up of 11 amino acids.

This clonotype came up many times. The chain combines TRBV7-2 with TRBJ1-2; 8 positions match TRBD1. Germline assignment: CDR1 SGHTA and CDR2 FQGNSA. The CDR3 is 15 residues long. V lost 4 bases and J lost 3; bases outside the gene matches: 7. The CDR3 coding sequence is TGTGCCAGCAGCTGGGCAGGGGGCTCCCACTATGGCTACACCTTC. It specifies CASSWAGGSHYGYTF.

A note on this clonotype: This may come from a read error, since a much larger clone is one base off. The genes are TRBV6-2 or TRBV6-3 and TRBJ2-7; no reliable D call. Trimming removed 1 base at V and 1 base at J, with 11 bases between. Germline CDR1 MNHEY, CDR2 SVGEGT. The length of the CDR3 is 15 residues. CDR3 in amino acids: CASSYWAVGSYEQYF. CDR3 nucleotides: TGTGCCAGCAGTTACTGGGCAGTTGGGTCCTACGAGCAGTACTTC.

This clonotype was detected ten times or more. This rearrangement joins TRBV12-3 or TRBV12-4 to TRBJ1-2, with D unclear. The CDR3 spans 12 residues. The V end lost 5 bases, the J end lost 1 base, and 5 bases lay between the germline ends. In nucleotides, the CDR3 is TGTGCCAGCAGTATGGGTAACTATGGCTACACCTTC. Encoded protein: CASSMGNYGYTF.

This clonotype has ten or more counts. The chain recombines TRBV12-3 or TRBV12-4 with TRBJ2-1; D is tentatively TRBD1 or TRBD2 (5 bases each). The CDR3 consists of 13 residues. V lost 9 bases and J lost 7, with 16 bases in between. DNA for the CDR3: TGTGCCAGTGGGTTAGGGGACGGGAATGAGCAGTTCTTC. Encoded protein: CASGLGDGNEQFF.

This chain joins TRBV3-1 and TRBJ2-7, with D tentatively TRBD2 (6 bases). Per germline, CDR1 LGHDT and CDR2 YNNKEL (reference sequence). CDR3 length: 13 amino acids. The V end lost 0 bases, the J end lost 3 bases, and 6 bases lay between the germline ends. CDR3 coding DNA: TGTGCCAGCAGCCAAGAGGGGGGCTACGAGCAGTACTTC. It encodes CASSQEGGYEQYF.

The chain uses TRBV7-3 and TRBJ1-1; D ambiguous. Germline assignment: CDR1 SGHTA and CDR2 FQGTGA. Deletions cut 6 bases from V and 5 bases from J, with 13 bases between. The CDR3 sequence is 13 residues long. The CDR3 region is CASSSRGGTEAFF. Here the CDR3 DNA reads TGTGCCAGCAGTTCCCGGGGAGGGACTGAAGCTTTCTTT.

The chain joins TRBV20-1 to TRBJ2-5, with D perhaps TRBD2 (6 bases). V was shortened by 1 base and J by 0 bases, with 12 bases between the two germline ends. The CDR3 totals 15 residues. Germline V gene lookup returns CDR1 DFQATT and CDR2 SNEGSKA (reference sequence). The CDR3 sequence: CSARGGSGNQETQYF. The CDR3, as DNA: TGCAGTGCTAGAGGGGGTAGCGGCAACCAAGAGACCCAGTACTTC.

This clonotype showed up many times. One base away lies a much larger clone, so this may be a sequencing read error. CDR3 nucleotides: TGTGCCAGCAGCTTAGACCGGACTAGCATCTACAAGCAGTACTTC. Its protein is CASSLDRTSIYKQYF. The rearrangement uses TRBV11-2 and TRBJ2-7; 8 bases map to TRBD2. Germline V lookup: CDR1 SGHAT, CDR2 FQNNGV. CDR3 length: 15 amino acids. The full variable domain, with the rest looked up from reference TRBV11-2 and TRBJ2-7, is EAGVAQSPRYKIIEKRQSVAFWCNPISGHATLYWYQQILGQGPKLLIQFQNNGVVDDSQLPKDRFSAERLKGVDSTLKIQPAKLEDSAVYLCASSLDRTSIYKQYFGPGTRLTVT.

In its sample, this clonotype was seen many times. This chain joins TRBV12-3 or TRBV12-4 and TRBJ2-1; TRBD2 agrees at 12 bases. V dropped 3 bases and J dropped 1; count of bases not matched to a gene: 7. This CDR3 comprises 18 residues. CDR3 DNA sequence: TGTGCCAGCAGTTTCGCGACTAGCGGGAGTTGGTCCTACAATGAGCAGTTCTTC. Translation: CASSFATSGSWSYNEQFF.

V usage is TRBV11-2 and J usage is TRBJ2-7; 9 bases agree with TRBD2. There are 15 residues in the CDR3. J lost 6 bases, V lost 1 base, and 7 bases had no gene match. Germline lookup yields CDR1 SGHAT and CDR2 FQNNGV. For the CDR3, the DNA is TGTGCCAGCAGCTTAGTTGGGACTAGCTACGGCGAGCAGTACTTC. Translated: CASSLVGTSYGEQYF.